This TCR beta chain is from a study of T cell repertoires in cytomegalovirus infection. At the level of the study: In public TCR beta signatures, there were indications of both CMV infection and matching HLA type. The study's findings and limits: The cumulative frequency of public TCR beta families identified carriers of CMV plus the relevant HLA. The ex vivo response showed dominance by HLA-C-restricted CMV-specific TCR beta clonotypes.

Losses at the gene ends were 3 bases for V and 5 bases for J; bases not matched to a gene: 9. Germline V gene sequence: CDR1 SGHAT, CDR2 FQNNGV. This CDR3 is built from 15 residues. Concerning this clonotype: Its antigen is undetermined.

TCRdb called the reads again in MiXCR, with one record for every CDR3 protein. This sample has just over 300,000 distinct CDR3 sequences, with 15% to 20% found just once. The sequence was obtained from a human donor in good health (CMV status not recorded). Some clones in this sample may be carry-over from other donors' samples. The sequencing sample was made of PBMCs. The rearrangement uses TRBV11-2 and TRBJ1-2, with TRBD1 matching 7 bases. The CDR3 loop reads CASSFERQGLYGYTF. CDR3 DNA sequence: TGTGCCAGCAGCTTCGAGCGACAGGGACTGTATGGCTACACCTTC. The complete variable domain, with remaining parts taken from reference TRBV11-2 and TRBJ1-2, reads EAGVAQSPRYKIIEKRQSVAFWCNPISGHATLYWYQQILGQGPKLLIQFQNNGVVDDSQLPKDRFSAERLKGVDSTLKIQPAKLEDSAVYLCASSFERQGLYGYTFGSGTRLTVV.